The 8 T cell receptor beta chains below were found in one sample sequenced in a study of beta chain features in type 1 diabetes. These TCRs' antigens remain unknown. What was sequenced were expressed TCRB transcripts, since all of the isolated RNA had been reverse transcribed. Measured with immunoSEQ multiplex PCR; TCRdb has only the in-frame clones, and not every one. The table lists over 150,000 clones, over 9% of them singletons. Whole-study results and caveats: Type 1 diabetes patients showed a moderate but significant shortening of TCRB CDR3s in all four CD4+ subsets.

The sequencing input was central memory CD4+ T cells from blood. These TCRs come from a man aged 30-40 years with type 1 diabetes.

This clone was seen a few times. CDR3 nucleotides: TGTGCCAGCAGTTTGAACGGGATGAAGGCAGATACGCAGTATTTT. As protein: CASSLNGMKADTQYF. The V call is TRBV7-2, the J call TRBJ2-3; the D gene is possibly TRBD2 (5 bases). The germline V gene has CDR1 SGHTA and CDR2 FQGNSA. Between the trimmed V and J ends, which lost 6 bases and 4 bases, there was a span of 17 bases. The CDR3 is 15 amino acids.

This clone was found a few times. The chain uses TRBV7-2 and TRBJ2-7; D not resolved. This CDR3 is built from 13 residues. Germline CDR1 and CDR2: SGHTA and FQGNSA. V was pared by 0 bases and J by 2 bases, with 5 bases between. CDR3 bases: TGTGCCAGCAGCTTAGCGTTTACCTACGAGCAGTACTTC. This encodes CASSLAFTYEQYF. The complete variable domain, with remaining parts taken from reference TRBV7-2 and TRBJ2-7, reads GAGVSQSPSNKVTEKGKDVELRCDPISGHTALYWYRQSLGQGLEFLIYFQGNSAPDKSGLPSDRFSAERTGGSVSTLTIQRTQQEDSAVYLCASSLAFTYEQYFGPGTRLTVT.

This clone occurred a few times. This chain connects TRBV28 to TRBJ2-7, with 9 positions matching TRBD1. The CDR3 has 15 residues. CDR1 and CDR2 (germline): MDHEN, SYDVKM. J lost 3 bases, V lost 5 bases, and 8 bases had no gene match. In DNA, the CDR3 is TGTGCCAGCAGTAAAACAGGGGGCATTTTCTACGAGCAGTACTTC. Translation gives CASSKTGGIFYEQYF.

The rearrangement uses TRBV29-1 and TRBJ1-5; a possible D gene is TRBD1 (5 bases). The germline V gene encodes CDR1 SQVTM and CDR2 ANQGSEA. The CDR3 is 15 amino acids. V gave up 6 bases and J gave up 0 bases, with 15 bases separating them. The CDR3 spells CSVTQGSYSNQPQHF. CDR3 sequence (DNA): TGCAGCGTCACCCAGGGTTCTTATAGCAATCAGCCCCAGCATTTT.

This clone has a handful of counts. The chain recombines TRBV11-2 with TRBJ2-6, with 7 bases aligning to TRBD2. The V gene end was trimmed by 4 bases and the J gene end by 2 bases; junction bases not matched to a gene: 5. This CDR3 is built from 16 residues. Germline CDR1 reads SGHAT; CDR2 reads FQNNGV. The CDR3 DNA reads as TGTGCCAGCAGCTCTAGTGGGGGGGCTGGGGCCAACGTCCTGACTTTC. Protein product: CASSSSGGAGANVLTF.

A few counts support this clone. V usage is TRBV28 and J usage is TRBJ2-1; TRBD2 matches at 7 bases. CDR1 is MDHEN and CDR2 is SYDVKM in the germline V gene. The CDR3 is 13 residues long. V lost 6 bases and J lost 6; bases outside the gene matches: 5. The CDR3 DNA sequence: TGTGCCAGCAGCGGGGCGGGAGTCAATGAGCAGTTCTTC. It yields the protein CASSGAGVNEQFF.

This chain joins TRBV7-2 and TRBJ2-5; 7 bases fit TRBD1. Losses at the gene ends were 5 bases for V and 3 bases for J; bases not matched to a gene: 9. CDR3 length: 15 amino acids. Germline CDR1 reads SGHTA; CDR2 reads FQGNSA. CDR3: CASSLYGTAEETQYF. The CDR3 DNA follows: TGTGCCAGCAGCCTGTATGGGACAGCCGAAGAGACCCAGTACTTC.

The chain joins TRBV25-1 to TRBJ1-4; 7 positions match TRBD1. Germline CDR1 and CDR2: MGHDK and SYGVNS. V was clipped by 4 bases and J by 0 bases; unmatched bases: 8. This CDR3 contains 17 residues. CDR3 amino acids: CASSAEGTATTNEKLFF. The DNA for the CDR3 is TGTGCCAGCAGTGCCGAAGGGACAGCGACAACTAATGAAAAACTGTTTTTT.